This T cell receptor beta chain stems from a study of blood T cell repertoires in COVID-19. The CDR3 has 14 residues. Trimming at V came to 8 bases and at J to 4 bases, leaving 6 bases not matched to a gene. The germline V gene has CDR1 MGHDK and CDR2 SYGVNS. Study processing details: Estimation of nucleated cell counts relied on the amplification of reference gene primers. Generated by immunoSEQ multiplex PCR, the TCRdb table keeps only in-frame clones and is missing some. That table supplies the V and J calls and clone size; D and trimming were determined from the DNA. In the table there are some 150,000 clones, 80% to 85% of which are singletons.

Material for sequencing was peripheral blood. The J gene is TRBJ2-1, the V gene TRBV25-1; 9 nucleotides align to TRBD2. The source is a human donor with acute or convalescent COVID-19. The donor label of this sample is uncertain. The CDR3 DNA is TGTGCCAGCGCGGGGAGCGGGAGGTACAATGAGCAGTTCTTC. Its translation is CASAGSGRYNEQFF.